The rows below give T cell receptor beta chains drawn from one sample of a study of shared clonotypes between healthy human individuals. Sequenced by immunoSEQ multiplex PCR; TCRdb stores in-frame clones only, minus some. The sample holds about 480,000 clones, roughly 78% seen once. The sample was PBMCs. The receptors stem from a woman in her thirties or forties in good health. Some clones in this sample may be carry-over from other donors' samples. The CDR3 runs from the conserved cysteine through the conserved F or W. Each record gives: CDR3 length, J gene, V gene, clone size, CDR3 protein. Clone size appears in some rows only: once, few, many, or a class for an expanded clone.

14	TRBJ2-1	TRBV7-3	many	CASSWKGGGNEQFF
17	TRBJ2-2	TRBV28	-	CASSPLGAATNTGELFF
15	TRBJ2-6	TRBV5-1	-	CASSNAQSGANVLTF
16	TRBJ2-1	TRBV2	-	CASSRDLAGIYNEQFF
13	TRBJ2-5	TRBV29-1	-	CSVVETDQETQYF
16	TRBJ2-1	TRBV14	-	CASSPPLLAGGDEQFF
15	TRBJ2-3	TRBV9	-	CASSSSGGGTDTQYF
15	TRBJ1-3	TRBV23-1	-	CASSPPRNSGNTIYF
16	TRBJ2-1	TRBV7-9	-	CASSLGLAGGKNEQFF
14	TRBJ2-7	TRBV13	-	CASSLGPGTYEQYF
13	TRBJ1-1	TRBV6-6	-	CASSPDRRTEAFF
13	TRBJ1-1	TRBV23-1	-	CASSQSKRKEAFF
15	TRBJ2-7	TRBV27	-	CASRPDRGRSYEQYF
16	TRBJ2-2	TRBV5-4	-	CASSSRLSGSAGELFF
15	-	TRBV30	-	CALRLRAGGPYEQYF
14	TRBJ2-5	TRBV7-3	-	CASSFGTREETQYF
15	TRBJ2-3	TRBV11-2	-	CASSFSAASTDTQYF
14	TRBJ2-7	TRBV5-1	-	CASSLGDVSGEQYF
13	TRBJ2-5	TRBV6-5	-	CASSRLIQETQYF
16	TRBJ2-1	TRBV7-9	-	CASSLALAGGANEQFF
13	TRBJ1-6	TRBV25-1	once	CASGDTQVSPLHF
14	TRBJ1-2	TRBV7-2	-	CASSRQGAAYGYTF
18	TRBJ2-6	TRBV6-9	-	CASSEGFLRQSRANVLTF
18	TRBJ2-6	TRBV7-3	-	CASSSAAPQSSGANVLTF
12	TRBJ2-5	TRBV19	-	CASSRDQETQYF
14	TRBJ2-7	TRBV2	-	CASSPWTGGNEQYF
14	TRBJ1-1	TRBV30	-	CAWTGHTFNTEAFF
14	TRBJ2-4	TRBV29-1	-	CSVDGPGQEDIQYF
12	TRBJ2-5	TRBV19	few	CASNAPRETQYF
14	TRBJ1-2	TRBV6-1	-	CASPSASSGYGYTF
16	TRBJ2-1	TRBV29-1	few	CSVERVRTGANNEQFF
15	TRBJ2-7	TRBV7-9	-	CASSLISGTGYEQYF
12	TRBJ2-1	TRBV27	many	CASSFLTSGLFF
17	TRBJ2-3	TRBV2	-	CASSRTTRIGVTDTQYF
15	TRBJ2-7	TRBV5-1	-	CASSLASGNSYEQYF
17	TRBJ2-2	TRBV10-3	-	CAISESNPGQSTGELFF
15	TRBJ1-3	TRBV30	few	CAWSDDMRDGNTIYF
15	TRBJ1-3	TRBV7-9	-	CASSLAMGGGNTIYF
13	TRBJ1-1	TRBV27	-	CASSLLGVPEAFF
15	TRBJ1-3	TRBV4-1	-	CASSHPSRSGNTIYF
14	TRBJ2-1	TRBV9	many	CASSPGLAGTEQFF
14	TRBJ2-1	TRBV27	-	CASSLKGPLNEQFF
16	-	TRBV19	few	CASSVTGTGGSYEQYF
15	TRBJ2-7	TRBV15	-	CATSREAGEFYEQYF